The 23 T cell receptor beta chains reported below all come from one sample, sequenced in a study of T-cell memory formation after mild COVID-19. In TCRdb, the 5' RACE reads were re-called with MiXCR into one record per CDR3 protein. The profile covers some 120,000 distinct CDR3 sequences, with about 6% appearing a single time and about 2.2% taken by the ten largest. The material sequenced was PBMCs or a T cell subset sorted from them (not recorded which). The receptors were sampled from an adult woman who had mild COVID-19 (a few samples of this study predate the infection). Cell type and time point are not known.

The rearrangement links TRBV6-5 to TRBJ2-7; 8 bases align to TRBD1. This CDR3 comprises 15 residues. The germline CDR1 and CDR2 sequences are MNHEY and SVGAGI. Losses at the gene ends were 5 bases for V and 0 bases for J; bases not matched to a gene: 6. The CDR3 region has the DNA TGTGCCAGCAGTACCGACAGGGGCCCCTCCTACGAGCAGTACTTC. Encoded protein: CASSTDRGPSYEQYF.

This clonotype has a count of ten or more. V gene TRBV7-2 combines with J gene TRBJ2-5, with a tentative D call TRBD2 (6 bases). Trimming stripped 5 bases from V and 1 base from J, with 17 bases between. The CDR3 covers 16 residues. CDR1 is SGHTA, CDR2 FQGNSA, per germline. The CDR3 nucleotides are TGTGCCAGCAGCGCTCTGACGGGGACTCTCCAAGAGACCCAGTACTTC. Its protein is CASSALTGTLQETQYF.

In this sample, this clonotype turned up many times. The J gene is TRBJ2-1, the V gene TRBV6-2 or TRBV6-3; TRBD1 matches at 7 bases. The CDR3 is 15 residues long. V shed 3 bases, J shed 10 bases, and the junction held 12 bases outside the gene matches. Germline CDR1 MNHEY, CDR2 SVGEGT. The CDR3 DNA reads TGTGCCAGCAGTTATGACAGGGTTCCACAATGGGAGCAGTTCTTC. This sequence encodes CASSYDRVPQWEQFF.

There are many counts of this clonotype. J is TRBJ1-2 and V is TRBV5-1; the match to TRBD1 covers 7 bases. In germline, CDR1 is SGHRS, CDR2 YFSETQ. The trim removed 0 bases at V and 8 bases at J, leaving 4 bases unmatched. The CDR3 covers 13 residues. DNA of the CDR3: TGCGCCAGCAGCTTGGATAGGGGGCGAGGCTACACCTTC. As protein: CASSLDRGRGYTF.

In its sample, this clonotype was seen a few times. The gene calls are TRBV3-1 and TRBJ1-1; unclear D gene. The V end lost 6 bases, the J end lost 0 bases, and 11 bases lay between the germline ends. From germline, CDR1 is LGHDT and CDR2 YNNKEL (reference sequence). This CDR3 has 14 amino acids. The CDR3 sequence: CASRRARMNTEAFF. The CDR3 DNA is TGTGCCAGCAGGCGCGCCAGAATGAACACTGAAGCTTTCTTT.

This clonotype was detected a few times. V usage is TRBV12-3 or TRBV12-4 and J usage is TRBJ2-5, with 11 bases fitting TRBD1. The CDR3 has 14 amino acids. The J segment lost 4 bases and the V segment lost 6 bases, leaving 4 bases of the junction unmatched. The CDR3 DNA is TGTGCCAGCAGGCGGGACAGGGGGAGAGAGACCCAGTACTTC. This gives the protein CASRRDRGRETQYF.

The genes are TRBV7-9 and TRBJ1-2; possibly TRBD1 for D (6 bases). Germline CDR1 SEHNR, CDR2 FQNEAQ (reference sequence). V was shortened by 2 bases and J by 10 bases, with 17 bases between the two germline ends. The CDR3 length is 14 residues. CDR3 nucleotides: TGTGCCAGCAGCTTAACAGGGAGTTTGTGGTTCTACACCTTC. Residues: CASSLTGSLWFYTF.

There are a few counts of this clonotype. CDR3 loop: CASKTHRDRQETQYF. The CDR3 DNA follows: TGCGCCAGCAAGACTCACCGGGACAGGCAAGAGACCCAGTACTTC. The V call is TRBV4-1, the J call TRBJ2-5; 8 positions match TRBD1. Germline V gene lookup returns CDR1 MGHRA and CDR2 YSYEKL. The CDR3 has 15 amino acids. V gave up 7 bases and J gave up 2 bases; unmatched junction bases: 9.

The chain links TRBV4-2 to TRBJ2-2; D could derive from TRBD1 or TRBD2 (5 bases each). CDR3 length: 16 residues. CDR1 is LGHNA and CDR2 is YNFKEQ in the germline V gene. V was cut by 3 bases and J by 6 bases, with 17 bases left in between. The CDR3 nucleotides read TGTGCCAGCAGCCACGGGGCGAGGGACCGAGCCGGGGAGCTGTTTTTT. Protein sequence: CASSHGARDRAGELFF.

This chain connects TRBV7-9 to TRBJ2-3; D is possibly TRBD1 (6 bases). The CDR3 is made up of 14 amino acids. Germline CDR1 reads SEHNR; CDR2 reads FQNEAQ (reference sequence). Trimming removed 1 base at V and 3 bases at J, with 8 bases between. The CDR3 coding sequence is TGTGCCAGCAGCTTAGAGGGGGAAACAGATACGCAGTATTTT. It codes for CASSLEGETDTQYF.

This clonotype has a count of ten or more. V gene TRBV3-1 combines with J gene TRBJ2-7; possibly TRBD1 for D (5 bases). The V gene lost 4 bases and the J gene lost 5 bases, with 12 bases spanning the gap. Germline V gives CDR1 LGHDT, CDR2 YNNKEL (reference sequence). This CDR3 spans 13 amino acids. The CDR3 region has the DNA TGTGCCAGCAGCCGCCTACAGGTAAACGAGCAGTACTTC. Its translation is CASSRLQVNEQYF.

This clonotype was recorded at least ten times. V is TRBV12-3 or TRBV12-4 and J is TRBJ2-2; D possibly corresponds to TRBD1 (6 bases). The CDR3 is 15 amino acids. V shed 6 bases and J shed 3 bases, with 14 bases lying between them. The CDR3 reads CASSPQGTHTGELFF. The CDR3 bases are TGTGCCAGCAGCCCACAGGGAACCCACACCGGGGAGCTGTTTTTT.

This clonotype appeared many times. J is TRBJ2-7 and V is TRBV5-5, with 9 bases matching TRBD1. Germline V gene sequence: CDR1 SGHKS, CDR2 YYEKEE (reference sequence). J gave up 3 bases and V 0 bases, and 7 bases lay outside the gene matches. The CDR3 is 16 residues long. For the CDR3, the DNA is TGTGCCAGCAGCTTGGCCGGGACAGGGCCGAACTACGAGCAGTACTTC. It encodes CASSLAGTGPNYEQYF.

This clonotype was detected many times. The rearrangement links TRBV27 to TRBJ1-1; 11 positions agree with TRBD1. The CDR3 sequence is 14 residues long. Trimming took 7 bases from V and 3 from J; bases not matched to a gene: 4. In germline, CDR1 is MNHEY, CDR2 SMNVEV (reference sequence). The CDR3 DNA is TGTGCCAGCACCAGGACAGGGGGCTACACTGAAGCTTTCTTT. This gives the protein CASTRTGGYTEAFF.

Ten or more counts support this clonotype. V gene TRBV18 combines with J gene TRBJ2-5, with D possibly being TRBD1 or TRBD2 (6 bases each). Trimming removed 0 bases at V and 5 bases at J, with 13 bases between. This CDR3 has 15 amino acids. The germline CDR1 and CDR2 sequences are KGHSH and LQKENI. CDR3 loop: CASSPPGGGSETQYF. DNA of the CDR3: TGTGCCAGCTCACCACCAGGGGGAGGATCGGAGACCCAGTACTTC.

This clonotype was detected many times. The chain employs TRBV7-9 and TRBJ2-2; a possible D gene is TRBD1 (6 bases). CDR1 SEHNR and CDR2 FQNEAQ come from the germline V gene (reference sequence). V was clipped by 1 base and J by 4 bases, with 10 bases between them. The length of the CDR3 is 15 residues. This CDR3 reads CASSLVGAGTGELFF. Written as DNA, the CDR3 is TGTGCCAGCAGCTTAGTGGGGGCCGGCACCGGGGAGCTGTTTTTT.

The chain carries TRBV2 and TRBJ1-1, with a tentative D call TRBD1 (5 bases). Looked up from germline, CDR1 is SNHLY and CDR2 is FYNNEI. V lost 1 base and J lost 2, with 14 bases in between. The CDR3 is 16 amino acids. CDR3 region: CASSEGNAGPNTEAFF. CDR3 coding DNA: TGTGCCAGCAGTGAAGGGAACGCAGGGCCAAACACTGAAGCTTTCTTT. Looking up the rest from reference TRBV2 and TRBJ1-1 gives the full variable domain: EPEVTQTPSHQVTQMGQEVILRCVPISNHLYFYWYRQILGQKVEFLVSFYNNEISEKSEIFDDQFSVERPDGSNFTLKIRSTKLEDSAMYFCASSEGNAGPNTEAFFGQGTRLTVV.

There are many counts of this clonotype. This chain uses TRBV5-1 with TRBJ2-2; TRBD2 aligns across 9 bases. Unmatched junction bases numbered 6, after V lost 0 bases and J lost 6 bases. This CDR3 comprises 16 residues. From germline, CDR1 is SGHRS and CDR2 YFSETQ. Here the CDR3 reads CASSLAVAGAPGELFF. Written as DNA, the CDR3 is TGCGCCAGCAGCTTGGCTGTAGCGGGGGCGCCCGGGGAGCTGTTTTTT.

This clonotype has a handful of counts. The chain combines TRBV27 with TRBJ2-1; D ambiguous. CDR3 size: 14 residues. The germline V gene has CDR1 MNHEY and CDR2 SMNVEV (reference sequence). The V gene lost 4 bases and the J gene lost 0 bases, with 7 bases spanning the gap. The DNA of the CDR3 is TGTGCCAGCAGTTACGGGTACTCCTACAATGAGCAGTTCTTC. This codes for CASSYGYSYNEQFF.

This clonotype showed up many times. The chain links TRBV24-1 to TRBJ1-1; D is uncertain. The CDR3 runs 14 residues. The germline V and J ends were trimmed by 4 bases and 10 bases, with 18 bases remaining between them. Germline-derived CDR1 and CDR2 are KGHDR and SFDVKD. Here the CDR3 DNA reads TGTGCCACCAGTGACCTAACACACTCCGCCGGAGCTTTCTTT. This encodes CATSDLTHSAGAFF.

In its sample, this clonotype was seen a few times. The chain uses TRBV7-8 and TRBJ2-7; 7 bases are shared with TRBD1. The germline CDR1 and CDR2 sequences are SGHVS and FQNEAQ. CDR3 length equals 15 residues. Germline trimming cut 8 bases from V and 4 bases from J; bases unmatched to any gene: 14. The CDR3 sequence is CASSLTTGLKYEQYF. In nucleotides, the CDR3 is TGTGCCAGCTCACTAACGACAGGGTTGAAGTACGAGCAGTACTTC.

Within the sample, this clonotype is medium-sized. The J gene is TRBJ2-1, the V gene TRBV7-9; 9 bases match TRBD2. The germline V gene encodes CDR1 SEHNR and CDR2 FQNEAQ (reference sequence). V dropped 0 bases and J dropped 6; count of bases not matched to a gene: 3. This CDR3 is built from 15 residues. CDR3 nucleotides: TGTGCCAGCAGCTTAGCTAGCGGGAGACTCAATGAGCAGTTCTTC. This translates into CASSLASGRLNEQFF.

V is TRBV29-1 and J is TRBJ1-1; a weak D match, TRBD1 (5 bases). Germline V CDR1 and CDR2: SQVTM, ANQGSEA. CDR3 size: 12 residues. With 7 bases removed from V and 4 bases from J, the gap between germline ends came to 13 bases. CDR3 DNA sequence: TGCAGCGCTCACAGGTGGGGCACTGAAGCTTTCTTT. Protein product: CSAHRWGTEAFF.